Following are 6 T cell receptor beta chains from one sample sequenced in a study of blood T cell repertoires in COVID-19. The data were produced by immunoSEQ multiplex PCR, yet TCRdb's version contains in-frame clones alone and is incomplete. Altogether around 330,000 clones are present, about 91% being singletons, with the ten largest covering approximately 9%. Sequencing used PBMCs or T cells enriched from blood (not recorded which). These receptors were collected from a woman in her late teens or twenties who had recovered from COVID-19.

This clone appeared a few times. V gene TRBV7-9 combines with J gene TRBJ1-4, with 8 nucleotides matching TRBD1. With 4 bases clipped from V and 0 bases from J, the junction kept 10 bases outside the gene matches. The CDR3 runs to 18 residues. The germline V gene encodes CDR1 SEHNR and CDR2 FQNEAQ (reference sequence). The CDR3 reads CASSSQGGLFATNEKLFF. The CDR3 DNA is TGTGCCAGCAGCTCACAGGGGGGCCTTTTCGCAACTAATGAAAAACTGTTTTTT.

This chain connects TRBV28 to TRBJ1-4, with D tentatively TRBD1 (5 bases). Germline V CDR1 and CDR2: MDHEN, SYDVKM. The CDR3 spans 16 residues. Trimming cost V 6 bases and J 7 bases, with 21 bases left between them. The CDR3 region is CASSPTGRAFSEKLFF. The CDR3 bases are TGTGCCAGCAGCCCCACGGGCAGGGCATTTAGTGAAAAACTGTTTTTT.

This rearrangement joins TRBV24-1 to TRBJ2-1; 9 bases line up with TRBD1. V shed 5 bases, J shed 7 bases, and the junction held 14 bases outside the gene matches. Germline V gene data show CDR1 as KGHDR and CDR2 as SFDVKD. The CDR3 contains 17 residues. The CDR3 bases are TGTGCCACCAGTGCGCCTCCAGGACAGGGGAAGGGTAATGAGCAGTTCTTC. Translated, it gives CATSAPPGQGKGNEQFF.

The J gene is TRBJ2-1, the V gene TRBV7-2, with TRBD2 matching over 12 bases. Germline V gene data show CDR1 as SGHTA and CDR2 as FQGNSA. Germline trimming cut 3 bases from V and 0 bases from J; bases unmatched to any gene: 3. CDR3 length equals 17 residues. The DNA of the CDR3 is TGTGCCAGCAGCTTGCTAGCGGGGGGGAGCTCCTACAATGAGCAGTTCTTC. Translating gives CASSLLAGGSSYNEQFF.

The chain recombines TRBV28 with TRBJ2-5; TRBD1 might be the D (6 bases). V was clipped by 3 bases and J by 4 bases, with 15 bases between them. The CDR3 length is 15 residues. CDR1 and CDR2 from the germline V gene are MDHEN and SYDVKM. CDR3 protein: CASSFTGTEGETQYF. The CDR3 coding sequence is TGTGCCAGCAGTTTCACAGGGACGGAAGGAGAGACCCAGTACTTC.

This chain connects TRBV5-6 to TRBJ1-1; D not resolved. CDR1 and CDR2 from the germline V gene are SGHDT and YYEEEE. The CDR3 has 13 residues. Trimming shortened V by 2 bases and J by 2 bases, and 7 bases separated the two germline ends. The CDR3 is CASSFRFNTEAFF. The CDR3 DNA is TGTGCCAGCAGCTTTCGGTTTAACACTGAAGCTTTCTTT.